This TCR beta chain derives from a study of blood T cell repertoires in COVID-19. Whole-study context: Nucleic acid was either cDNA or gDNA, and it came from T cells, B-cell-depleted T cells, or PBMCs.

How the authors handled the data: Scientists estimated how many nucleated cells there were by amplifying reference gene primers. Profiled with immunoSEQ multiplex PCR; TCRdb holds only in-frame clones, not every one. V and J calls and clone size are those listed in that table; D and trimming were worked out from the DNA. The sample consists of about 250,000 clones, 87% of them appearing once. The V and J ends lost 5 bases and 5 bases respectively, with 18 bases between them. Germline loops: CDR1 SGHAT, CDR2 FQNNGV. The CDR3 has 15 residues. The receptor comes from a man aged 18 to 29 with active or convalescent COVID-19. V gene TRBV11-2 combines with J gene TRBJ1-2, with D maybe TRBD1 (5 bases). The sample was peripheral blood. This CDR3 reads CASSPPTRVEYGYTF. The CDR3 DNA reads as TGTGCCAGCAGCCCCCCGACCAGGGTGGAATATGGCTACACCTTC.